The 19 T cell receptor beta chains below were found in one sample sequenced in a study of Tregs in tolerant kidney transplant recipients. Assay used: immunoSEQ multiplex PCR; TCRdb lists only in-frame clones, some missing. Of around 98,000 clones in the sample, approximately 93% were seen once. The sequences come from CD4+ T cells from blood, collected before the transplant. The receptors here all came from a human donor who received a combined kidney and bone marrow transplant.

The rearrangement joins TRBV19 to TRBJ2-2; 8 bases are shared with TRBD2. The CDR3 is 15 residues long. CDR1 and CDR2 (germline): LNHDA, SQIVND (reference sequence). J lost 3 bases, V lost 5 bases, and 5 bases had no gene match. CDR3 residues: CASSVGRADTGELFF. The CDR3 bases are TGTGCCAGTAGTGTCGGGAGGGCTGACACCGGGGAGCTGTTTTTT. The whole variable domain, filled in from reference TRBV19 and TRBJ2-2, reads DGGITQSPKYLFRKEGQNVTLSCEQNLNHDAMYWYRQDPGQGLRLIYYSQIVNDFQKGDIAEGYSVSREKKESFPLTVTSAQKNPTAFYLCASSVGRADTGELFFGEGSRLTVL.

The V call is TRBV5-4, the J call TRBJ1-1, with D possibly TRBD1 on 6 matching bases. Looked up from germline, CDR1 is SGHNT and CDR2 is YYREEE (reference sequence). The CDR3 contains 14 residues. Trimming removed 2 bases at V and 0 bases at J, with 8 bases between. CDR3 DNA: TGTGCCAGCAGCTTTGAGGGGGTGAACACTGAAGCTTTCTTT. Translation: CASSFEGVNTEAFF.

This chain uses TRBV30 with TRBJ2-1; 10 nucleotides match TRBD2. Germline V gives CDR1 GTSNPN, CDR2 SVGIG (reference sequence). The CDR3 loop spans 21 amino acids. The trim removed 0 bases at V and 4 bases at J, leaving 21 bases unmatched. The CDR3 is CAWSVYVGLAGVLIEYNEQFF. DNA for the CDR3: TGTGCCTGGAGTGTATATGTCGGTCTAGCGGGAGTATTAATTGAATACAATGAGCAGTTCTTC.

This clone was counted once. This chain links TRBV10-3 with TRBJ2-1; 7 positions agree with TRBD1. Germline values: CDR1 ENHRY, CDR2 SYGVKD. This CDR3 has 15 residues. Trimming at V came to 0 bases and at J to 2 bases, leaving 1 base not matched to a gene. The CDR3: CAISESGQTYNEQFF. The CDR3, as DNA: TGTGCCATCAGTGAGTCGGGACAGACCTACAATGAGCAGTTCTTC.

V and J are TRBV10-2 and TRBJ1-5; TRBD1 matches at 9 bases. The CDR3 extends over 13 amino acids. Trimming took 8 bases from V and 4 from J; bases not matched to a gene: 3. In germline, CDR1 is WSHSY, CDR2 SAAADI. The CDR3 region is CASRDRANQPQHF. The DNA for the CDR3 is TGCGCCAGCCGGGACAGGGCGAATCAGCCCCAGCATTTT.

The chain combines TRBV5-1 with TRBJ2-1; TRBD1 matches 7 bases. V lost 0 bases to trimming and J lost 6 bases; unmatched junction nucleotides: 3. The CDR3 is made up of 14 amino acids. Germline V lookup: CDR1 SGHRS, CDR2 YFSETQ. The DNA of the CDR3 is TGCGCCAGCAGCTTGGGACAGGGAGTCAATGAGCAGTTCTTC. Translation gives CASSLGQGVNEQFF.

This clone appeared a few times. The chain carries TRBV7-8 and TRBJ2-7; possibly TRBD2 for D (5 bases). V was pared by 3 bases and J by 1 base, with 10 bases between. The CDR3 is 14 residues long. Germline-derived CDR1 and CDR2 are SGHVS and FQNEAQ. DNA of the CDR3: TGTGCCAGCAGCTTCGGGGATCCTTCCTACGAGCAGTACTTC. Its protein is CASSFGDPSYEQYF. The complete variable domain, with remaining parts taken from reference TRBV7-8 and TRBJ2-7, reads GAGVSQSPRYKVAKRGQDVALRCDPISGHVSLFWYQQALGQGPEFLTYFQNEAQLDKSGLPSDRFFAERPEGSVSTLKIQRTQQEDSAVYLCASSFGDPSYEQYFGPGTRLTVT.

CDR3 loop: CASSRGTGPYEQYF. CDR3 bases: TGTGCCAGCAGCAGGGGGACAGGGCCCTACGAGCAGTACTTC. The V call is TRBV2, the J call TRBJ2-7; 9 bases map to TRBD1. The CDR3 contains 14 residues. Germline V gives CDR1 SNHLY, CDR2 FYNNEI. V lost 6 bases and J lost 2; bases outside the gene matches: 5.

CDR3 coding DNA: TGCGCCAGCAGCTTGGCCACCGGTTACCAAGAGACCCAGTACTTC. Protein: CASSLATGYQETQYF. The V call is TRBV5-1, the J call TRBJ2-5; D uncertain. The CDR3 is 15 residues long. The V end was cut by 0 bases, the J end by 0 bases, with 9 bases between. CDR1 and CDR2 (germline): SGHRS, YFSETQ.

The CDR3 DNA sequence: TGTGCCAGTAGTATGGGAAGGGAGTGGGGCTACACCTTC. Protein product: CASSMGREWGYTF. This sequence joins TRBV19 and TRBJ1-2; D is unclear. V lost 3 bases, J lost 8 bases, and 13 bases lay in between. From germline, CDR1 is LNHDA and CDR2 SQIVND (reference sequence). This CDR3 comprises 13 residues. The full variable domain, in which reference TRBV19 and TRBJ1-2 provide the parts outside the CDR3, is DGGITQSPKYLFRKEGQNVTLSCEQNLNHDAMYWYRQDPGQGLRLIYYSQIVNDFQKGDIAEGYSVSREKKESFPLTVTSAQKNPTAFYLCASSMGREWGYTFGSGTRLTVV.

The rearrangement links TRBV10-3 to TRBJ1-1, with D possibly matching TRBD1 (6 bases). The CDR3 runs 14 residues. Germline assignment: CDR1 ENHRY and CDR2 SYGVKD. The germline V and J ends were trimmed by 6 bases and 3 bases, with 14 bases remaining between them. The CDR3 is CAISEIPGDTEAFF. CDR3 in DNA: TGTGCCATCAGCGAAATTCCAGGGGACACTGAAGCTTTCTTT.

This chain joins TRBV4-2 and TRBJ2-2; 7 nucleotides line up with TRBD1. Trimming took 1 base from V and 7 from J; bases not matched to a gene: 6. The CDR3 is 15 residues long. Germline assignment: CDR1 LGHNA and CDR2 YNFKEQ. Here the CDR3 reads CASSQVTGDLGELFF. The CDR3 DNA reads TGTGCCAGCAGCCAAGTAACAGGGGATCTCGGGGAGCTGTTTTTT.

The rearrangement joins TRBV19 to TRBJ2-3; D is possibly TRBD2 (6 bases). Germline assignment: CDR1 LNHDA and CDR2 SQIVND (reference sequence). V shed 3 bases and J shed 3 bases, with 13 bases lying between them. The CDR3 contains 15 residues. As DNA, the CDR3 is TGTGCCAGTAGTATTGGGGGGATGGGGACAGATACGCAGTATTTT. This codes for CASSIGGMGTDTQYF.

Written as DNA, the CDR3 is TGTGCCAGCAGCTCCTTTTCAGGGCAGTACTTC. It translates to CASSSFSGQYF. This chain uses TRBV7-2 with TRBJ2-7; D not resolved. This CDR3 has 11 amino acids. V dropped 4 bases and J dropped 9 bases, with 10 bases sitting between them. Germline CDR1 and CDR2: SGHTA and FQGNSA.

V and J are TRBV6-5 and TRBJ1-5, with D unresolved. CDR3 length: 14 residues. From germline, CDR1 is MNHEY and CDR2 SVGAGI. V lost 0 bases and J 7 bases, leaving 10 bases between the germline ends. DNA of the CDR3: TGTGCCAGCAGTTACTCGCTAGTCGGGCAGCCCCAGCATTTT. It encodes CASSYSLVGQPQHF.

This clone was recorded once. V usage is TRBV4-3 and J usage is TRBJ1-2, with D unresolved. The germline V gene has CDR1 LGHNA and CDR2 YSLEER. The length of the CDR3 is 15 residues. The V end lost 0 bases, the J end lost 4 bases, and 12 bases lay between the germline ends. The CDR3 DNA reads TGCGCCAGCAGCCAAGATCTCGAGCGGCTCTATGGCTACACCTTC. This translates into CASSQDLERLYGYTF.

V is TRBV5-1 and J is TRBJ2-5; the match to TRBD1 covers 8 bases. The CDR3 consists of 15 residues. J was trimmed by 2 bases and V by 0 bases; bases with no gene match: 3. Germline V gives CDR1 SGHRS, CDR2 YFSETQ. The CDR3 bases are TGCGCCAGCAGCTTGGGACAGGGGCTTCAAGAGACCCAGTACTTC. Amino acids: CASSLGQGLQETQYF. Full variable domain (outside the CDR3, taken from reference TRBV5-1 and TRBJ2-5): KAGVTQTPRYLIKTRGQQVTLSCSPISGHRSVSWYQQTPGQGLQFLFEYFSETQRNKGNFPGRFSGRQFSNSRSEMNVSTLELGDSALYLCASSLGQGLQETQYFGPGTRLLVL.

The chain recombines TRBV4-1 with TRBJ1-4, with D uncertain. Trimming pared 1 base from V and 0 bases from J, leaving 9 bases between. CDR1 MGHRA and CDR2 YSYEKL come from the germline V gene. The length of the CDR3 is 16 residues. The CDR3 nucleotides are TGCGCCAGCAGCCAAGTCCTAGGTGCAACTAATGAAAAACTGTTTTTT. This gives the protein CASSQVLGATNEKLFF.

V usage is TRBV5-1 and J usage is TRBJ2-2; TRBD2 agrees at 13 bases. The V gene end was trimmed by 4 bases and the J gene end by 7 bases; junction bases not matched to a gene: 7. Per the germline V gene, CDR1 is SGHRS and CDR2 is YFSETQ. This CDR3 comprises 16 residues. CDR3: CASSATSGGYDGELFF. The CDR3, as DNA: TGCGCCAGCAGCGCGACTAGCGGGGGGTATGACGGGGAGCTGTTTTTT.